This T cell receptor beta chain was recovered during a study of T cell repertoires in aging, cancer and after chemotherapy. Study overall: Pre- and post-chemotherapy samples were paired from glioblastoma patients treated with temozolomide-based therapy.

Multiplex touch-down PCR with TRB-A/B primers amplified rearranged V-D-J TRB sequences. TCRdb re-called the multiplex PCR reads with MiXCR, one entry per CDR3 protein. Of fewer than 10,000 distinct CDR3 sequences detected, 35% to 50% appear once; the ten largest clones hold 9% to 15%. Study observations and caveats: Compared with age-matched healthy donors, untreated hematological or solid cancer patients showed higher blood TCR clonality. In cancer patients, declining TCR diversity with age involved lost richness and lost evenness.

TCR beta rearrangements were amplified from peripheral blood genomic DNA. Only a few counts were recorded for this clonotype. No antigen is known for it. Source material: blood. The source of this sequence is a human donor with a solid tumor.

The CDR3 bases are TGTGCCAGCAGTTCAAAGGGTCAGACCCAGTACTTC. Translated: CASSSKGQTQYF. The V gene is TRBV27, the J gene TRBJ2-5; D is ambiguous. V lost 4 bases and J lost 6, with 9 bases in between. Germline CDR1 is MNHEY and CDR2 is SMNVEV (reference sequence). CDR3 length: 12 amino acids.